The rows below give T cell receptor beta chains drawn from one sample of a study of blood T cell repertoires in COVID-19. TCRdb's copy holds only in-frame clones and misses some; the assay was immunoSEQ multiplex PCR. The table has about 70,000 clones, 80% seen once. Sequencing was done on a sample of peripheral blood. These receptors originate from a man aged 65 to 79 who had recovered from COVID-19. The CDR3 runs from the conserved cysteine through the conserved F or W. D genes are given only for firm matches. Where a row states a size, it is once, few, many or the class of an expanded clone; other rows omit it.

j_call,d_call,clone_size,v_call,cdr3_aa,cdr3_nt
TRBJ2-5,TRBD1,.,TRBV3-1/TRBV3-2,CASSQGIGTGQETQYF,TGTGCCAGCAGCCAAGGTATCGGGACAGGCCAAGAGACCCAGTACTTC
TRBJ2-7,.,.,TRBV6-2/TRBV6-3,CASSQAPRTYEQYF,TGTGCCAGCAGCCAAGCCCCGCGAACCTACGAGCAGTACTTC
TRBJ2-7,.,.,TRBV6-1,CASSDGSGGQTYEQYF,TGTGCCAGCAGTGACGGATCGGGGGGACAAACCTACGAGCAGTACTTC
TRBJ2-7,.,.,TRBV28,CASSQTHGGSYEQYF,TGTGCCAGCAGCCAGACCCATGGAGGCTCCTACGAGCAGTACTTC
TRBJ2-1,.,once,TRBV7-2,CASSFRDIYNEQFF,TGTGCCAGCAGCTTCCGGGATATATACAATGAGCAGTTCTTC
TRBJ1-1,.,few,TRBV4-2,CASSQTANTEAFF,TGTGCCAGCAGCCAGACAGCGAACACTGAAGCTTTCTTT
TRBJ1-3,TRBD1,few,TRBV18,CASSFSIGQGAGNTIYF,TGTGCCAGCTCGTTCTCTATCGGACAGGGGGCTGGAAACACCATATATTTT
TRBJ1-5,.,.,TRBV5-5,CASSFGLRQTNQPQHF,TGTGCCAGCAGCTTCGGACTCCGCCAGACAAATCAGCCCCAGCATTTT
TRBJ1-3,TRBD1,.,TRBV28,CASSRKRDRKSSGNTIYF,TGTGCCAGCAGCCGAAAACGGGACAGAAAAAGCTCTGGAAACACCATATATTTT
TRBJ1-1,TRBD1,.,TRBV29-1,CSVEDVRDRTINTEAFF,TGCAGCGTTGAAGACGTGAGGGACAGGACCATCAACACTGAAGCTTTCTTT
TRBJ2-7,TRBD2,once,TRBV28,CASRAGGYYEQYF,TGTGCCAGCAGAGCGGGAGGGTATTACGAGCAGTACTTC
TRBJ1-2,.,.,TRBV10-3,CAISDPGWALSYTF,TGTGCCATCAGTGACCCAGGATGGGCCCTGAGCTACACCTTC
TRBJ1-5,.,medium-sized,TRBV9,CATKIGSNQPQHF,TGTGCCACTAAAATCGGGAGCAATCAGCCCCAGCATTTT
TRBJ2-1,TRBD2,.,TRBV6-4,CASSDGLAGEQFF,TGTGCCAGCAGTGACGGGCTAGCGGGCGAGCAGTTCTTC
TRBJ2-3,.,.,TRBV7-3,CASSSRPTGGDTQYF,TGTGCCAGCAGCAGTAGACCGACCGGAGGAGATACGCAGTATTTT
TRBJ2-7,TRBD1,.,TRBV5-4,CASSGQAMGQYEQYF,TGTGCCAGCAGCGGACAGGCGATGGGACAGTACGAGCAGTACTTC